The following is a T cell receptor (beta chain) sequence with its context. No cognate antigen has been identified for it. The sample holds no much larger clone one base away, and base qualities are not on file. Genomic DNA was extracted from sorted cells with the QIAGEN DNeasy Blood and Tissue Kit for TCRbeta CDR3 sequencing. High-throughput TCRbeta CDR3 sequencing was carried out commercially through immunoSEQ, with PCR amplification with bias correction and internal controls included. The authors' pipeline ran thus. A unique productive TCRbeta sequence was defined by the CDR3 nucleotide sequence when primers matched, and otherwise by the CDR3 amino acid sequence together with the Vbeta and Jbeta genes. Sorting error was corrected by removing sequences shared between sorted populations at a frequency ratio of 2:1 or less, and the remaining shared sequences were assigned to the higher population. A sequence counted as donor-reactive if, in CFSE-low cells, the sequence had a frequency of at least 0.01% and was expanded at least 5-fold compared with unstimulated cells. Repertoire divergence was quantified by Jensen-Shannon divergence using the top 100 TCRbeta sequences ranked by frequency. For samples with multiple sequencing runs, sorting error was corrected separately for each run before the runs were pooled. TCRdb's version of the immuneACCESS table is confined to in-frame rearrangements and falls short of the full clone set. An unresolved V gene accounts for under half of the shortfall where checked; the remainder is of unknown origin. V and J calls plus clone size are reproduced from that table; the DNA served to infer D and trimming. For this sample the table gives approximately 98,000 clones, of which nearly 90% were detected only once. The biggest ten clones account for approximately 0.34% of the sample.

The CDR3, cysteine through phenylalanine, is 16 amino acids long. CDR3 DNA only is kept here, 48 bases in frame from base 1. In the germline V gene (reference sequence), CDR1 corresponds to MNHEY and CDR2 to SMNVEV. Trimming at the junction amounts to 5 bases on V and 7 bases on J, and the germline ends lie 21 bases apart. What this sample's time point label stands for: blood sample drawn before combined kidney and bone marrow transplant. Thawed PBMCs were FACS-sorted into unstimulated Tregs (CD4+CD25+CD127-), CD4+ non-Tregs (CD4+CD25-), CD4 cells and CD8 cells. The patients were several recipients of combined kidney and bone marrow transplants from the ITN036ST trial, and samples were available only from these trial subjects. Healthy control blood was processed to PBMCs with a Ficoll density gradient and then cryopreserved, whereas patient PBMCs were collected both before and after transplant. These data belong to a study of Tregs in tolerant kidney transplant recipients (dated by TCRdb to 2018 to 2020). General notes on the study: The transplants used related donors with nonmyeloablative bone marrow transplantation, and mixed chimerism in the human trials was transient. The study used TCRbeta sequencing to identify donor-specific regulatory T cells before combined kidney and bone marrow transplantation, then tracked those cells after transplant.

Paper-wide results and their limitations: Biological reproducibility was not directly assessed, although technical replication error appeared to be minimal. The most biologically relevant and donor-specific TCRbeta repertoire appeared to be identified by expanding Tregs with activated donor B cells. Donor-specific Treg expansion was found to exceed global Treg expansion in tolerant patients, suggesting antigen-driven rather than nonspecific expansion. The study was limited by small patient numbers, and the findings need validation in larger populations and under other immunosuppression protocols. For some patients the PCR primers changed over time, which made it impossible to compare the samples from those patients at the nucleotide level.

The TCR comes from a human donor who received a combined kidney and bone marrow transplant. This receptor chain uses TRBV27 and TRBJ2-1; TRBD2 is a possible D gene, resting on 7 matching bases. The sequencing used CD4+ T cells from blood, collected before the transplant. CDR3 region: CASSLLSGGGGNEQFF. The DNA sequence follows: TGTGCCAGCAGTCTACTTTCCGGGGGAGGGGGGAATGAGCAGTTCTTC.